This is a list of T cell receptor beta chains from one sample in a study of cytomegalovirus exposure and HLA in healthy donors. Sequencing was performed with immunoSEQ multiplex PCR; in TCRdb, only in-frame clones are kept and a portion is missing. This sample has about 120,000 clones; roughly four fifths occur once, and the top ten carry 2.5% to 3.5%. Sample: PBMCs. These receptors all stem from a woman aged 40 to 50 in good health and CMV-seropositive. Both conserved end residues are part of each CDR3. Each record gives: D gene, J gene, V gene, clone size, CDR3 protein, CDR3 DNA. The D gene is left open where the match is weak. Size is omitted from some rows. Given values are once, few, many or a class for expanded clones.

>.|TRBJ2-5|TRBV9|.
CASSIQGGETQYF
TGTGCCAGCAGCATACAGGGCGGAGAGACCCAGTACTTC
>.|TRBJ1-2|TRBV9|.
CASSSRGGAGYGYTF
TGTGCCAGCAGCTCACGGGGGGGCGCGGGCTATGGCTACACCTTC
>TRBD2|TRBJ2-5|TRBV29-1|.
CSVGTSIQETQYF
TGCAGCGTCGGGACTAGCATACAAGAGACCCAGTACTTC
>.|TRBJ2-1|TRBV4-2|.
CASSQDREQFF
TGTGCCAGCAGCCAAGATAGAGAGCAGTTCTTC
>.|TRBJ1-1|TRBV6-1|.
CASSPTQGGTEAFF
TGTGCCAGCAGCCCGACGCAGGGAGGCACTGAAGCTTTCTTT
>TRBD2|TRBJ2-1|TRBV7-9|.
CASSGGREGHDNEQFF
TGTGCCAGCAGCGGGGGTCGGGAGGGGCATGACAATGAGCAGTTCTTC
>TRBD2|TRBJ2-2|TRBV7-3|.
CASSFSSGIGELFF
TGTGCCAGCAGCTTTTCTAGCGGGATAGGGGAGCTGTTTTTT
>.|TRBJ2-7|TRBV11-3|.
CASSFAQGNEQYF
TGTGCCAGCAGCTTTGCCCAGGGGAACGAGCAGTACTTC
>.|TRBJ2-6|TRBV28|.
CASSLYPGASGANVLTF
TGTGCCAGCAGTTTATATCCAGGGGCCTCTGGGGCCAACGTCCTGACTTTC
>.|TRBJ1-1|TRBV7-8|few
CASSLGASGTMNTEAFF
TGTGCCAGCAGCTTGGGGGCCTCAGGGACCATGAACACTGAAGCTTTCTTT
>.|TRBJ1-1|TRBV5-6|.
CASSLPGDSKAFF
TGTGCCAGCAGCTTACCAGGGGATAGTAAAGCTTTCTTT
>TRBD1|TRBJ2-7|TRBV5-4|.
CASSFTGAHEQYF
TGTGCCAGCAGCTTCACAGGGGCACACGAGCAGTACTTC
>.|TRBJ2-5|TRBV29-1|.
CSVGGTRTNSETQYF
TGCAGCGTTGGGGGGACAAGAACCAACTCGGAGACCCAGTACTTC
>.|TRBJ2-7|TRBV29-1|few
CSVGGPSYEQYF
TGCAGCGTTGGCGGGCCTAGCTACGAGCAGTACTTC
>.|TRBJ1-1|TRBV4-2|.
CASSHGQEAFF
TGTGCCAGCAGCCACGGACAAGAAGCTTTCTTT
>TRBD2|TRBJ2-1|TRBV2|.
CASTGGQGTVYEQFF
TGTGCCAGCACGGGAGGGCAGGGTACTGTCTATGAGCAGTTCTTC
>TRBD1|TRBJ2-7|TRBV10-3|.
CATGQGSSYEQYF
TGTGCCACCGGACAGGGGAGCTCCTACGAGCAGTACTTC
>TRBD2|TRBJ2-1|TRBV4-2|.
CASSQSLAGGNYNEQFF
TGTGCCAGCAGCCAATCTCTAGCGGGAGGGAACTACAATGAGCAGTTCTTC
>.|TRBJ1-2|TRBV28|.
CASSLKGHGYTF
TGTGCCAGCAGTTTAAAGGGGCATGGCTACACCTTC
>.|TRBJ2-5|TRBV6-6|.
CASSSRAGETQYF
TGTGCCAGCAGTTCCCGGGCGGGAGAGACCCAGTACTTC
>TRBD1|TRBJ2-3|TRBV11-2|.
CASSLDRDDTQYF
TGTGCCAGCAGCTTGGACAGGGATGATACGCAGTATTTT
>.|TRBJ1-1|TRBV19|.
CASSISWTEDGGTEAFF
TGTGCCAGTAGTATTTCCTGGACTGAAGACGGTGGCACTGAAGCTTTCTTT